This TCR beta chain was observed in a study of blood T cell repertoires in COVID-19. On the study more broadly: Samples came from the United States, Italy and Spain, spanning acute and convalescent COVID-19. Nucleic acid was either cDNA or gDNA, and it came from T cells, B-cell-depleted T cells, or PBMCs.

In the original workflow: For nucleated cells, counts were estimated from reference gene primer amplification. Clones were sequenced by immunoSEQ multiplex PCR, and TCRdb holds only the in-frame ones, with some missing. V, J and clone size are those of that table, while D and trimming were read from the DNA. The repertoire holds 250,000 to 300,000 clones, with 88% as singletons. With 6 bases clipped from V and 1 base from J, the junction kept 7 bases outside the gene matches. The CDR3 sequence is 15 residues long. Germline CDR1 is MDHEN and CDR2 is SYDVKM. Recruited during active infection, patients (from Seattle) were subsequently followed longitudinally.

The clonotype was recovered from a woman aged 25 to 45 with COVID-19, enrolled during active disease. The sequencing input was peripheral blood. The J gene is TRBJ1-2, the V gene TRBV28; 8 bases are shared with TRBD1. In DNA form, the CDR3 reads TGTGCCAGCAGCCCCAGGGGGCAGAGTAACTATGGCTACACCTTC. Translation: CASSPRGQSNYGYTF.